These 22 T cell receptor beta chains share one sample of origin, sequenced in a study of blood T cell repertoires in COVID-19. Assay used: immunoSEQ multiplex PCR; TCRdb lists only in-frame clones, some missing. The data show a few hundred thousand clones, with about four fifths seen just once and roughly 2.3% held by the top ten. Material: peripheral blood. The receptors shown here come from a woman between 55 and 75 years old with acute or convalescent COVID-19.

DNA of the CDR3: TGTGCCAGCAGTTCCACCCGGGACAGGGTGAATTCACCCCTCCACTTT. Its translation is CASSSTRDRVNSPLHF. This chain connects TRBV6-6 to TRBJ1-6; 9 bases map to TRBD1. Germline assignment: CDR1 MNHNY and CDR2 SVGAGI (reference sequence). V gave up 4 bases and J gave up 7 bases; unmatched junction bases: 8. This CDR3 has 16 residues.

For the CDR3, the DNA is TGCAGTGCTTTCAGGGCCACTGAAGCTTTCTTT. Translating it yields CSAFRATEAFF. The rearrangement uses TRBV20-1 and TRBJ1-1, with D possibly TRBD1 on 5 matching bases. CDR1 and CDR2 from the germline V gene are DFQATT and SNEGSKA (reference sequence). V shed 5 bases and J shed 4 bases, with 8 bases lying between them. This CDR3 has 11 amino acids.

The chain combines TRBV6-6 with TRBJ1-1, with D possibly being TRBD1 (5 bases). This CDR3 spans 16 amino acids. In germline, CDR1 is MNHNY, CDR2 SVGAGI (reference sequence). V lost 0 bases to trimming and J lost 6 bases, with 17 bases between them. This chain's CDR3 is CASSYSNSGRDSEAFF. DNA of the CDR3: TGTGCCAGCAGTTACTCGAATAGTGGGAGGGACTCTGAAGCTTTCTTT.

The chain carries TRBV21-1 and TRBJ1-6; TRBD1, the D gene given by the table, was not confirmed from the DNA. TRBV21-1 is classified as a pseudogene. The CDR3 totals 17 residues. The CDR3 spells CASSKEEGDRVWPPLHF. The CDR3 nucleotides are TGTGCCAGCAGCAAAGAGGAGGGGGACAGGGTCTGGCCACCCCTCCACTTT.

This clone was counted once. The sample has other DNA sequences that encode this CDR3 too. The chain employs TRBV5-6 and TRBJ1-1; 7 nucleotides agree with TRBD1. CDR1 and CDR2 from the germline V gene are SGHDT and YYEEEE. V gave up 5 bases and J gave up 3 bases; unmatched junction bases: 1. This CDR3 has 12 residues. The CDR3 spells CASSTGDTEAFF. DNA for the CDR3: TGTGCCAGCAGTACAGGGGACACTGAAGCTTTCTTT.

V and J are TRBV4-2 and TRBJ1-2; 7 bases agree with TRBD1. J lost 7 bases, V lost 3 bases, and 5 bases had no gene match. The CDR3 runs to 13 residues. CDR1 LGHNA and CDR2 YNFKEQ come from the germline V gene. CDR3 protein: CASSQTGTTGYTF. CDR3 nucleotide sequence: TGTGCCAGCAGCCAGACAGGGACCACTGGCTACACCTTC.

This chain connects TRBV9 to TRBJ2-7; 7 bases fit TRBD1. Germline-derived CDR1 and CDR2 are SGDLS and YYNGEE. The ends lost 3 bases at V and 0 bases at J; junction bases unmatched: 9. CDR3 size: 16 residues. As DNA, the CDR3 is TGTGCCAGCAGCGCGGGAACAGGGGAGAGCTCCTACGAGCAGTACTTC. Translating it yields CASSAGTGESSYEQYF.

The chain uses TRBV20-1 and TRBJ1-1, with D unclear. Germline V gives CDR1 DFQATT, CDR2 SNEGSKA (reference sequence). CDR3 length equals 11 residues. V dropped 3 bases and J dropped 3 bases, with 5 bases sitting between them. Here the CDR3 reads CSARFYTEAFF. CDR3 coding DNA: TGCAGTGCTAGGTTCTACACTGAAGCTTTCTTT.

The chain recombines TRBV5-4 with TRBJ1-2; D unclear. CDR1 is SGHNT, CDR2 YYREEE, per germline (reference sequence). Trimming left V 2 bases short and J 3 bases short, with 11 bases between. The CDR3 spans 14 residues. The CDR3 DNA follows: TGTGCCAGCAGCTTCGGCTTCGGAGACTATGGCTACACCTTC. Translating it yields CASSFGFGDYGYTF.

The chain is built from TRBV2 and TRBJ2-5, with D maybe TRBD1 (5 bases). The V gene's germline CDR1 is SNHLY and CDR2 FYNNEI. CDR3 length equals 13 residues. V dropped 4 bases and J dropped 5 bases, with 11 bases sitting between them. In DNA, the CDR3 is TGTGCCAGCAGTGGACAGTTGGGGGAGACCCAGTACTTC. This sequence encodes CASSGQLGETQYF. Complete variable domain (other parts from reference TRBV2 and TRBJ2-5): EPEVTQTPSHQVTQMGQEVILRCVPISNHLYFYWYRQILGQKVEFLVSFYNNEISEKSEIFDDQFSVERPDGSNFTLKIRSTKLEDSAMYFCASSGQLGETQYFGPGTRLLVL.

V gene TRBV5-8 combines with J gene TRBJ1-1; 7 bases fit TRBD1. Trimming at V came to 4 bases and at J to 5 bases, leaving 14 bases not matched to a gene. The CDR3 has 16 amino acids. Germline V gene data show CDR1 as SGHTS and CDR2 as YDEGEE. The CDR3 DNA sequence: TGTGCCAGCAGCCACGGGGCCAGGGGGGCCTCTACTGAAGCTTTCTTT. Translating gives CASSHGARGASTEAFF.

The chain employs TRBV3-1 (or the pseudogene TRBV3-2) and TRBJ1-1; D not resolved. Germline values: CDR1 LGHDT, CDR2 YNNKEL (reference sequence). CDR3 length equals 18 residues. Trimming pared 0 bases from V and 0 bases from J, leaving 17 bases between. CDR3 amino acids: CASSQDARRRDLNTEAFF. The CDR3 DNA follows: TGTGCCAGCAGCCAAGATGCCCGGCGGAGAGACCTGAACACTGAAGCTTTCTTT.

V usage is TRBV7-2 and J usage is TRBJ2-7; the match to TRBD1 covers 10 bases. The V gene's germline CDR1 is SGHTA and CDR2 FQGNSA. Trimming took 5 bases from V and 3 from J; bases not matched to a gene: 7. The CDR3 consists of 15 residues. Here the CDR3 DNA reads TGTGCCAGCAGCCTAACCGGGACAGGGGTCTACGAGCAGTACTTC. This encodes CASSLTGTGVYEQYF.

The J gene is TRBJ1-2, the V gene TRBV5-6; D unclear. The CDR3 is 17 amino acids. Trimming removed 4 bases from V and 6 bases from J, with 25 bases in between. Looked up from germline, CDR1 is SGHDT and CDR2 is YYEEEE. Written as DNA, the CDR3 is TGTGCCAGCAGCGCAATTGACGCACGGGAGATTATCGATGGCTACACCTTC. Translating it yields CASSAIDAREIIDGYTF.

The chain has TRBV9 and TRBJ2-2; tentatively, D is TRBD2 (5 bases). CDR3 length: 17 residues. Germline V gene lookup returns CDR1 SGDLS and CDR2 YYNGEE. Trimming took off 3 bases at V and 7 bases at J, with 22 bases between the two ends. The CDR3 sequence: CASSAPLDHRDNGELFF. DNA of the CDR3: TGTGCCAGCAGCGCTCCCCTGGACCACCGGGATAACGGGGAGCTGTTTTTT.

This chain joins TRBV28 and TRBJ1-5; 7 positions match TRBD1. This CDR3 spans 17 amino acids. CDR1 MDHEN and CDR2 SYDVKM come from the germline V gene. V lost 5 bases, J lost 4 bases, and 14 bases stayed unmatched. The CDR3 region is CASSTTFYRGGNQPQHF. Here the CDR3 DNA reads TGTGCCAGCAGTACGACCTTCTACAGGGGAGGTAATCAGCCCCAGCATTTT. The variable domain in full, with the rest retrieved from reference TRBV28 and TRBJ1-5, is DVKVTQSSRYLVKRTGEKVFLECVQDMDHENMFWYRQDPGLGLRLIYFSYDVKMKEKGDIPEGYSVSREKKERFSLILESASTNQTSMYLCASSTTFYRGGNQPQHFGDGTRLSIL.

This clone has just one count. The chain joins TRBV2 to TRBJ2-1; D remains ambiguous. V lost 6 bases and J 5 bases, leaving 8 bases between the germline ends. The V gene's germline CDR1 is SNHLY and CDR2 FYNNEI. The CDR3 loop spans 12 amino acids. CDR3 nucleotides: TGTGCCAGCAGCGATCTAGACAATGAGCAGTTCTTC. It translates to CASSDLDNEQFF. The full variable domain, with the rest looked up from reference TRBV2 and TRBJ2-1, is EPEVTQTPSHQVTQMGQEVILRCVPISNHLYFYWYRQILGQKVEFLVSFYNNEISEKSEIFDDQFSVERPDGSNFTLKIRSTKLEDSAMYFCASSDLDNEQFFGPGTRLTVL.

The chain is built from TRBV29-1 and TRBJ1-1; 9 positions match TRBD1. V lost 5 bases to trimming and J lost 0 bases; unmatched junction nucleotides: 16. Germline V lookup: CDR1 SQVTM, CDR2 ANQGSEA. The CDR3 covers 18 residues. For the CDR3, the DNA is TGCAGCGTTTTGGGTCGGGGACAGGGACGTGGAATGAACACTGAAGCTTTCTTT. Protein: CSVLGRGQGRGMNTEAFF. Complete variable domain (other parts from reference TRBV29-1 and TRBJ1-1): SAVISQKPSRDICQRGTSLTIQCQVDSQVTMMFWYRQQPGQSLTLIATANQGSEATYESGFVIDKFPISRPNLTFSTLTVSNMSPEDSSIYLCSVLGRGQGRGMNTEAFFGQGTRLTVV.

This CDR3 is CASSLLKGGAREQYF. CDR3 bases: TGTGCCAGCAGCTTGTTAAAGGGTGGGGCTCGAGAGCAGTACTTC. The rearrangement joins TRBV5-5 to TRBJ2-7, with D perhaps TRBD1 (5 bases). CDR3 length: 15 residues. Germline V lookup: CDR1 SGHKS, CDR2 YYEKEE (reference sequence). Deletions cut 1 base from V and 7 bases from J, with 18 bases between.

This sequence joins TRBV4-1 and TRBJ2-7; a possible D gene is TRBD2 (6 bases). Germline V gives CDR1 MGHRA, CDR2 YSYEKL. This CDR3 is built from 14 residues. Trimming took off 5 bases at V and 3 bases at J, with 14 bases between the two ends. The CDR3 protein is CASSKGGLSYEQYF. The CDR3 coding sequence is TGCGCCAGCAGCAAGGGAGGATTGAGCTACGAGCAGTACTTC.

The rearrangement uses TRBV4-2 and TRBJ2-1, with no clear D. Trimming cost V 0 bases and J 4 bases, with 10 bases left between them. Germline loops: CDR1 LGHNA, CDR2 YNFKEQ. There are 15 residues in the CDR3. This CDR3 is CASSQDRVAYNEQFF. The CDR3 DNA follows: TGTGCCAGCAGCCAAGATCGTGTGGCTTACAATGAGCAGTTCTTC.

This clone was seen once. The chain links TRBV5-4 to TRBJ2-3; 8 bases agree with TRBD1. J was trimmed by 3 bases and V by 2 bases; bases with no gene match: 5. Germline V gene lookup returns CDR1 SGHNT and CDR2 YYREEE (reference sequence). The CDR3 is 15 amino acids. CDR3 coding DNA: TGTGCCAGCAGCTTACCGGGACAGGAGACAGATACGCAGTATTTT. It translates to CASSLPGQETDTQYF.